Listed here are 23 T cell receptor beta chains from one sample, sequenced in a study of PD-1 blockade in mismatch repair-deficient tumors. TCRdb's table, derived via immunoSEQ multiplex PCR, lists solely in-frame clones and lacks some. The top ten clones hold about 2.4% of a sample with over 75,000 clones, over 75% of them seen once. Material: peripheral blood, obtained 12 weeks after starting pembrolizumab. The source is an adult with mismatch repair-deficient cancer.

The V call is TRBV5-1, the J call TRBJ2-3; 11 bases agree with TRBD1. The length of the CDR3 is 15 residues. CDR1 is SGHRS, CDR2 YFSETQ, per germline. The V gene end was trimmed by 6 bases and the J gene end by 2 bases; junction bases not matched to a gene: 5. CDR3 sequence reads: CASTGQGAFTDTQYF. CDR3 coding DNA: TGCGCCAGCACCGGACAGGGGGCTTTCACAGATACGCAGTATTTT.

The V call is TRBV11-3, the J call TRBJ2-7; the D gene is possibly TRBD2 (6 bases). This CDR3 is built from 16 residues. Germline values: CDR1 SGHNT, CDR2 YENEEA. V dropped 4 bases and J dropped 3 bases, with 19 bases sitting between them. As DNA, the CDR3 is TGTGCCAGCAGCTCCTACCCCGGCACTAGCAGCTACGAGCAGTACTTC. Its protein product is CASSSYPGTSSYEQYF.

The rearrangement links TRBV10-2 to TRBJ1-1; D unclear. This CDR3 has 11 amino acids. Trimming removed 7 bases from V and 10 bases from J, with 13 bases in between. Germline V gene sequence: CDR1 WSHSY, CDR2 SAAADI. CDR3 sequence: CASTSGSAAFF. The CDR3, as DNA: TGCGCCAGCACCTCGGGGAGCGCAGCTTTCTTT.

This clone has more than one count but fewer than ten. V and J are TRBV7-2 and TRBJ2-5; 11 nucleotides agree with TRBD1. The CDR3 has 16 residues. The J segment lost 5 bases and the V segment lost 1 base, leaving 6 bases of the junction unmatched. Germline V gene data show CDR1 as SGHTA and CDR2 as FQGNSA. The CDR3 DNA is TGTGCCAGCAGCTTAGTCGGGACAGGGGGGAGGGAGACCCAGTACTTC. Translation gives CASSLVGTGGRETQYF.

There are a few counts of this clone. The chain joins TRBV18 to TRBJ1-5; D gene uncertain. The CDR3 has 13 amino acids. Trimming took 7 bases from V and 0 from J, leaving 7 bases between them. The germline CDR1 and CDR2 sequences are KGHSH and LQKENI. Written as DNA, the CDR3 is TGTGCCAGCTTAAAGGATAGCAATCAGCCCCAGCATTTT. It encodes CASLKDSNQPQHF.

The chain combines TRBV18 with TRBJ1-1; weak D call: TRBD1 (5 bases). The germline V gene has CDR1 KGHSH and CDR2 LQKENI. The CDR3 is 15 residues long. Between the trimmed V and J ends, which lost 3 bases and 5 bases, there was a span of 16 bases. The chain's CDR3 is CASSPGGQGRTEAFF. The CDR3 region has the DNA TGTGCCAGCTCACCGGGTGGGCAGGGAAGGACTGAAGCTTTCTTT.

This chain connects TRBV30 to TRBJ2-7, with 7 positions matching TRBD1. The CDR3 is 13 residues long. The V segment lost 8 bases and the J segment 2 bases; nucleotides outside the gene matches: 9. In germline, CDR1 is GTSNPN, CDR2 SVGIG (reference sequence). The CDR3, as DNA: TGTGCCCTTTTGACAGGGTCAACCTACGAGCAGTACTTC. Encoded protein: CALLTGSTYEQYF. The entire variable domain, with the rest obtained from reference TRBV30 and TRBJ2-7, is as follows: SQTIHQWPATLVQPVGSPLSLECTVEGTSNPNLYWYRQAAGRGLQLLFYSVGIGQISSEVPQNLSASRPQDRQFILSSKKLLLSDSGFYLCALLTGSTYEQYFGPGTRLTVT.

The rearrangement uses TRBV6-4 and TRBJ1-2; D gene ambiguous. Trimming stripped 9 bases from V and 3 bases from J, with 17 bases between. Germline loops: CDR1 MRHNA, CDR2 SNTAGT. The length of the CDR3 is 14 residues. CDR3: CASPPGRFHYGYTF. The CDR3 nucleotides are TGTGCCAGTCCTCCAGGTCGGTTTCACTATGGCTACACCTTC.

To note about this clone: The junction differs from germline at one of its ends, possibly a read error. The chain recombines TRBV2 with TRBJ2-2; D possibly uses TRBD1 or TRBD2 (5 bases each). Germline V gives CDR1 SNHLY, CDR2 FYNNEI. The CDR3 sequence is 13 residues long. The CDR3 loop reads CASRKMDSGGLFF. The CDR3 DNA reads as TGTGCCAGCAGAAAAATGGACTCTGGGGGGCTGTTTTTT.

Worth noting for this clone: Other DNA sequences from this sample encode an identical CDR3 as well. The rearrangement uses TRBV5-4 and TRBJ2-5; 7 nucleotides line up with TRBD2. The CDR3 length is 13 residues. The V gene end was trimmed by 3 bases and the J gene end by 1 base; junction bases not matched to a gene: 0. In germline, CDR1 is SGHNT, CDR2 YYREEE (reference sequence). CDR3 sequence reads: CASSWTSQETQYF. The DNA of the CDR3 is TGTGCCAGCAGCTGGACTAGCCAAGAGACCCAGTACTTC.

The rearrangement uses TRBV5-4 and TRBJ1-2; D ambiguous. Deletions cut 4 bases from V and 8 bases from J, with 24 bases between. This CDR3 is 16 amino acids long. Germline V gene sequence: CDR1 SGHNT, CDR2 YYREEE (reference sequence). DNA for the CDR3: TGTGCCAGCAGCCCACCGGCCGGCGGACGGGCGGTGGGCTACACCTTC. Translated: CASSPPAGGRAVGYTF.

This chain joins TRBV6-1 and TRBJ1-1; 7 bases match TRBD1. Germline lookup yields CDR1 MNHNS and CDR2 SASEGT. The CDR3 runs 13 residues. J was trimmed by 4 bases and V by 6 bases; bases with no gene match: 5. CDR3 DNA sequence: TGTGCCAGCAGCAGGGGGGGAAGCACTGAAGCTTTCTTT. Its translation: CASSRGGSTEAFF.

This chain links TRBV4-2 with TRBJ2-1; TRBD2 agrees at 9 bases. The V and J ends lost 3 bases and 1 base, in that order; junction bases with no gene match: 13. The CDR3 runs 19 residues. From germline, CDR1 is LGHNA and CDR2 YNFKEQ. CDR3: CASSQSSTREGGSYNEQFF. CDR3 nucleotides: TGTGCCAGCAGCCAGAGTAGTACGCGGGAGGGGGGATCCTACAATGAGCAGTTCTTC.

The gene calls are TRBV7-2 and TRBJ1-1; D unclear. Germline V gene data show CDR1 as SGHTA and CDR2 as FQGNSA. Trimming cost V 3 bases and J 1 base, with 6 bases left between them. The length of the CDR3 is 13 residues. The DNA of the CDR3 is TGTGCCAGCAGCTTTCCTAGGAACACTGAAGCTTTCTTT. Translating gives CASSFPRNTEAFF.

V gene TRBV7-9 combines with J gene TRBJ2-7, with D unclear. Trimming took off 4 bases at V and 7 bases at J, with 8 bases between the two ends. Germline V gene data show CDR1 as SEHNR and CDR2 as FQNEAQ (reference sequence). This CDR3 comprises 11 residues. The CDR3 region is CASSSYREQYF. As DNA, the CDR3 is TGTGCCAGCAGCTCCTACCGGGAGCAGTACTTC.

The chain recombines TRBV6-1 with TRBJ2-2; D not resolved. The CDR3 is 14 residues long. The germline V gene encodes CDR1 MNHNS and CDR2 SASEGT. V lost 4 bases and J 0 bases, leaving 6 bases between the germline ends. This CDR3 is CASSAQANTGELFF. The CDR3 region has the DNA TGTGCCAGCAGTGCTCAGGCGAACACCGGGGAGCTGTTTTTT.

The V call is TRBV5-4, the J call TRBJ2-7, with 10 bases that match TRBD1. CDR3 length: 14 residues. From germline, CDR1 is SGHNT and CDR2 YYREEE (reference sequence). Unmatched junction bases numbered 7, after V lost 4 bases and J lost 6 bases. The CDR3 DNA sequence: TGTGCCAGCAGCCGGGGACAGGGGTGGTTCGAGCAGTACTTC. It codes for CASSRGQGWFEQYF.

The chain couples TRBV6-6 to TRBJ1-2; the D gene is possibly TRBD1 (5 bases). Germline loops: CDR1 MNHNY, CDR2 SVGAGI (reference sequence). Trimming removed 5 bases from V and 2 bases from J, with 12 bases in between. This CDR3 contains 14 residues. The CDR3 bases are TGTGCCAGCAGTGGGAACAGGAAGAACTATGGCTACACCTTC. It is translated as CASSGNRKNYGYTF.

V is TRBV30 and J is TRBJ1-4; D gene uncertain. From germline, CDR1 is GTSNPN and CDR2 SVGIG (reference sequence). The CDR3 has 13 residues. With 2 bases removed from V and 5 bases from J, the gap between germline ends came to 9 bases. In nucleotides, the CDR3 is TGTGCCTGGAGTCGGAACAGCAATGAAAAACTGTTTTTT. Its translation is CAWSRNSNEKLFF. The full variable domain, with the rest looked up from reference TRBV30 and TRBJ1-4, is SQTIHQWPATLVQPVGSPLSLECTVEGTSNPNLYWYRQAAGRGLQLLFYSVGIGQISSEVPQNLSASRPQDRQFILSSKKLLLSDSGFYLCAWSRNSNEKLFFGSGTQLSVL.

The genes are TRBV5-1 and TRBJ2-1; 7 bases map to TRBD2. V shed 0 bases, J shed 5 bases, and the junction held 8 bases outside the gene matches. Germline values: CDR1 SGHRS, CDR2 YFSETQ. The CDR3 has 16 amino acids. CDR3 residues: CASSLESGTTHNEQFF. In DNA form, the CDR3 reads TGCGCCAGCAGCTTGGAAAGCGGGACGACCCACAATGAGCAGTTCTTC.

The rearrangement joins TRBV5-1 to TRBJ2-7; D perhaps matches TRBD1 (5 bases). The CDR3 extends over 14 amino acids. Germline V gene sequence: CDR1 SGHRS, CDR2 YFSETQ. Trimming cost V 0 bases and J 0 bases, with 7 bases left between them. Written as DNA, the CDR3 is TGCGCCAGCAGCTTGGGACAGTACTCCTACGAGCAGTACTTC. Its translation: CASSLGQYSYEQYF.

This chain links TRBV29-1 with TRBJ2-1, with no clear D. Germline CDR1 is SQVTM and CDR2 is ANQGSEA. V was cut by 3 bases and J by 0 bases, with 12 bases left in between. This CDR3 spans 15 amino acids. CDR3: CSVDFRSNSYNEQFF. Here the CDR3 DNA reads TGCAGCGTTGACTTCCGGAGTAACTCCTACAATGAGCAGTTCTTC.

A remark on this clone: The junction departs from germline at one end; a sequencing error may be responsible. V gene TRBV4-3 combines with J gene TRBJ1-4; D gene uncertain. CDR3 length: 15 amino acids. Germline CDR1 and CDR2: LGHNA and YSLEER. CDR3 DNA: TGCGCCAGCAGACAAGCCGGTCTTGGTGATGAAAAACTGTTTTTT. Translated: CASRQAGLGDEKLFF.